These T cell receptor beta chains were read from a single sample in a study of regulatory and conventional T cells in RAG deficiency. Produced via immunoSEQ multiplex PCR; TCRdb's table is partial and in-frame only. Of 25,000 to 35,000 clones listed, approximately 96% are singletons. The sample was also reused in another study, on regulatory T cells.

The sample comprised CD25- CD4+ T cells sorted from blood. Receptors originate from a human donor in good health. Both conserved end residues are part of each CDR3. D genes are given only for firm matches. Only part of the rows carry a size: once, few, many, or a class if the clone is expanded.

CDR3 length	V gene	clone size	J gene	D gene	CDR3 DNA	CDR3 protein
14	TRBV5-1	.	TRBJ1-5	.	TGCGCCAGCAGCCTTGGGCCTTCTAATCAGCCCCAGCATTTT	CASSLGPSNQPQHF
18	TRBV9	.	TRBJ2-1	.	TGTGCCAGCAGCGTAGAACCCCCCCGCGTGACAGCCCACAATGAGCAGTTCTTC	CASSVEPPRVTAHNEQFF
16	TRBV30	.	TRBJ2-6	TRBD1	TGTGCCTGGTTATGGGACAGCGACTCTGGGGCCAACGTCCTGACTTTC	CAWLWDSDSGANVLTF
14	TRBV5-1	.	TRBJ1-2	.	TGCGCCAGCAGCTACCAATCCGGGCCAGGGGCCTACACCTTC	CASSYQSGPGAYTF
15	TRBV18	.	TRBJ1-1	.	TGTGCCAGCTCACTCGCACCTACAGGGAACACTGAAGCTTTCTTT	CASSLAPTGNTEAFF
13	TRBV5-5	.	TRBJ1-1	TRBD1	TGTGCCAGCAGCTTGAAGGGACAGGGGAAAGCTTTCTTT	CASSLKGQGKAFF
17	TRBV4-3	.	TRBJ2-5	TRBD2	TGCGCCAGCAGCCAAGATAGCGGGGTCAGGGGTCAAGAGACCCAGTACTTC	CASSQDSGVRGQETQYF
16	TRBV5-1	.	TRBJ2-6	.	TGCGCCAGCAGCTTGGAGGCGGTCTCTGGGGCCAACGTCCTGACTTTC	CASSLEAVSGANVLTF
17	TRBV5-5	.	TRBJ1-2	TRBD1	TGTGCCAGCAGCTTGGGCAGGGGGAGAACAGGGGACTATGGCTACACCTTC	CASSLGRGRTGDYGYTF
14	TRBV7-8	.	TRBJ2-7	.	TGTGCCAGCAGCTCGGACACGAGCTCCTACGAGCAGTACTTC	CASSSDTSSYEQYF
14	TRBV2	.	TRBJ1-5	.	TGTGCCAGCAGTGAACAGGGGAGCAATCAGCCCCAGCATTTT	CASSEQGSNQPQHF
13	TRBV5-5	.	TRBJ1-2	.	TGTGCCAGCAGCTTGACACCGCTCTATGGCTACACCTTC	CASSLTPLYGYTF
16	TRBV18	.	TRBJ2-3	TRBD1	TGTGCCAGCTCACGCAACCGGGACAGGGGTACAGATACGCAGTATTTT	CASSRNRDRGTDTQYF
11	TRBV30	.	TRBJ2-7	.	TGTGCCTGGAGTGGAGACTACGAGCAGTACTTC	CAWSGDYEQYF
16	TRBV7-2	.	TRBJ1-2	.	TGTGCCAGCAGCTTAGGTGACCGGGGAGCGAGCTATGGCTACACCTTC	CASSLGDRGASYGYTF
17	TRBV10-3	once	TRBJ2-3	TRBD1	TGTGCCATCAGTGAAGCAGCGACAGGGCGACTCGGGGATACGCAGTATTTT	CAISEAATGRLGDTQYF
16	TRBV6-1	.	TRBJ2-7	.	TGTGCCAGCAGTGGAAGAAGGGGCGCAGGATCCCACGAGCAGTACTTC	CASSGRRGAGSHEQYF
14	TRBV29-1	.	TRBJ2-2	TRBD1	TGCAGCGTCAGACAGGGGCCCGGCACCGGGGAGCTGTTTTTT	CSVRQGPGTGELFF
13	TRBV30	.	TRBJ2-1	.	TGTGCCTGGAGTATACCAAACGGTGGTGAGCAGTTCTTC	CAWSIPNGGEQFF
14	TRBV5-1	.	TRBJ2-7	.	TGCGCCAGCAGCCTGCCGGGCAGGGCCTACGAGCAGTACTTC	CASSLPGRAYEQYF
17	TRBV19	.	TRBJ1-3	.	TGTGCCAGTAGTAATCCGGGACACCGAATCTCTGGAAACACCATATATTTT	CASSNPGHRISGNTIYF
14	TRBV11-2	.	TRBJ2-5	TRBD2	TGTGCCAGCAGCCGGACGGGAGGGGAGGAGACCCAGTACTTC	CASSRTGGEETQYF
16	TRBV5-5	.	TRBJ2-7	.	TGTGCCAGCAGCGCCGACATACACCCACCCAACCACGAGCAGTACTTC	CASSADIHPPNHEQYF
12	TRBV5-6	.	TRBJ1-2	.	TGTGCCAGCAGCTTGCCCTTTTCGGGCTACACCTTC	CASSLPFSGYTF
16	TRBV10-3	.	TRBJ2-5	TRBD1	TGTGCCATCAGTGAGTCTGGGACAGGGGACCAAGAGACCCAGTACTTC	CAISESGTGDQETQYF
15	TRBV10-1	.	TRBJ2-5	.	TGCGCCAGCAGTGAGTCCGCGGTTTCCCAAGAGACCCAGTACTTC	CASSESAVSQETQYF
13	TRBV5-1	.	TRBJ1-1	.	TGCGCCAGCAGGACTCTCCAGAACACTGAAGCTTTCTTT	CASRTLQNTEAFF
14	TRBV7-2	once	TRBJ2-5	TRBD1	TGTGCCAGCAGCCGGGACAGCCGTAAAGAGACCCAGTACTTC	CASSRDSRKETQYF
13	TRBV18	.	TRBJ1-4	.	TGTGCCAGCTCAGGACAGTCTAATGAAAAACTGTTTTTT	CASSGQSNEKLFF
18	TRBV18	.	TRBJ2-5	TRBD1	TGTGCCAGCTCACCACTGTCCAGGGGGCTTTCGGGGAGAGAGACCCAGTACTTC	CASSPLSRGLSGRETQYF
15	TRBV15	.	TRBJ1-1	TRBD1	TGTGCCACCAGCAGAAGACAGGGCAAGAACACTGAAGCTTTCTTT	CATSRRQGKNTEAFF
15	TRBV7-9	.	TRBJ1-6	.	TGTGCCAGCAGCTCCACCGACAGGCCCTATTCACCCCTCCACTTT	CASSSTDRPYSPLHF
14	TRBV9	.	TRBJ2-5	.	TGTGCCAGCAGCGAAGCCCCCCGCGGGGAGACCCAGTACTTC	CASSEAPRGETQYF
14	TRBV6-4	.	TRBJ1-1	TRBD1	TGTGCCAGCAGGCAGGGACAGGGGAACACTGAAGCTTTCTTT	CASRQGQGNTEAFF
16	TRBV5-1	.	TRBJ2-7	.	TGCGCCAGCAGCCCAAAAGTCAGCGGAGGTAACTACGAGCAGTACTTC	CASSPKVSGGNYEQYF
18	TRBV7-8	.	TRBJ2-2	.	TGTGCCAGCAGCTTAGTCAAATTTCTCTCAGGGGAGGGCGGGGAGCTGTTTTTT	CASSLVKFLSGEGGELFF
15	TRBV5-4	.	TRBJ2-1	TRBD2	TGTGCCAGCAGCCCTATACCGGGGGGATACAATGAGCAGTTCTTC	CASSPIPGGYNEQFF
13	TRBV25-1	.	TRBJ1-1	TRBD1	TGTGCCAGCAGTGAATGGTGGGCAGGGGGAGCTTTCTTT	CASSEWWAGGAFF
13	TRBV15	.	TRBJ2-4	.	TGTGCCACCAGCGCCTACAGGGAGGGCATTCAGTACTTC	CATSAYREGIQYF
13	TRBV25-1	.	TRBJ2-3	.	TGTGCCAGTAGCCCCGGGTCCTCGGGTACGCAGTATTTT	CASSPGSSGTQYF
16	TRBV15	.	TRBJ2-7	TRBD2	TGTGCCACTAGCCCACGACCTAGCGGGCTGTCCTACGAGCAGTACTTC	CATSPRPSGLSYEQYF
14	TRBV6-1	.	TRBJ2-1	TRBD1	TGTGCCAGCAGGGCTATCGGACAGGGTGTGGAGCAGTTCTTC	CASRAIGQGVEQFF
14	TRBV18	once	TRBJ2-7	TRBD1	TGTGCCAGCTCCCGCCGACAGGGGCGGGACGAGCAGTACTTC	CASSRRQGRDEQYF
12	TRBV18	.	TRBJ2-5	.	TGTGCCAGCTCACCACCGAGAGGGACCCAGTACTTC	CASSPPRGTQYF
16	TRBV7-9	.	TRBJ1-2	.	TGTGCCAGCAGCTTATTACAGGGTGCTTTGGACTATGGCTACACCTTC	CASSLLQGALDYGYTF
13	TRBV6-5	.	TRBJ2-1	.	TGTGCCAGCAGTGATACTAGCAGGAATGAGCAGTTCTTC	CASSDTSRNEQFF
16	TRBV5-1	.	TRBJ1-1	TRBD1	TGCGCCAGCAGGCGGGGACAGGAAAGAATGAACACTGAAGCTTTCTTT	CASRRGQERMNTEAFF
15	TRBV12-5	once	TRBJ1-2	TRBD1	TGTGCTAGTGGTTTGGACGACAGGGGCCTTTATGGCTACACCTTC	CASGLDDRGLYGYTF
14	TRBV5-1	.	TRBJ2-3	.	TGCGCCAGCAGCTTCAGCGGCCTCACAGATACGCAGTATTTT	CASSFSGLTDTQYF
17	TRBV5-4	.	TRBJ2-7	TRBD1	TGTGCCAGCAGCTGGGGGGGACAGGGGATTTTTCCCTACGAGCAGTACTTC	CASSWGGQGIFPYEQYF